This T cell receptor (beta chain) derives from a study of T and B cells in COVID-19 patients. TRB was amplified from approximately 250-480 ng of blood genomic DNA. TRB rearrangements were amplified by multiplex PCR with BIOMED2 TRB-A/B primers. Each CDR3 protein is one row after TCRdb ran MiXCR on the multiplex PCR reads. The top ten clones hold about 1.5% of a sample with more than 20,000 distinct CDR3 sequences, about 30% of them seen once. The V gene's germline CDR1 is SGHAT and CDR2 FQNNGV. The CDR3 runs to 14 residues. V was trimmed by 1 base and J by 7 bases, leaving 10 bases between them. The chain couples TRBV11-2 to TRBJ1-4, with D possibly TRBD1 on 5 matching bases. The specimen was blood. This receptor was identified in a human donor who had recovered from COVID-19. The CDR3 protein is CASSLGGTSEKLFF. CDR3 nucleotides: TGTGCCAGCAGCTTAGGTGGGACGTCTGAAAAACTGTTTTTT.